These T cell receptor beta chains were read from a single sample in a study of T-cell reconstitution after alpha-beta-depleted transplantation in children. TCRdb fed the PCR reads into MiXCR, producing one record per CDR3 protein. Of around 200,000 distinct CDR3 sequences listed, about 8.2% are singletons. The material was PBMCs, mostly from graft donor cells, obtained 360 days after TCRalphabeta/CD19-depleted stem cell transplant. The receptors derive from a male patient between 2 and 10 years old who had a stem cell transplant for acute myeloid leukemia, so the T cells may come from the graft donor. Each CDR3 is given with its conserved first and last residue. The D gene is left open where the match is weak. Part of the rows lack a size; the others show once, few, many or a class for expanded clones.

clone_size,v_call,d_call,j_call,cdr3_aa,cdr3_nt
many,TRBV4-1,-,TRBJ2-5,CASSLTLGETQYF,TGCGCCAGCAGCCTTACCTTGGGAGAGACCCAGTACTTC
many,TRBV15,TRBD2,TRBJ2-5,CATSNPGLASRETQYF,TGTGCCACCAGCAATCCGGGACTAGCATCCCGAGAGACCCAGTACTTC
-,TRBV20-1,TRBD2,TRBJ2-5,CSARRGAGVQETQYF,TGCAGTGCTAGGCGGGGGGCGGGAGTGCAAGAGACCCAGTACTTC
-,TRBV5-1,-,TRBJ2-3,CASGPGPTDTQYF,TGCGCCAGCGGCCCCGGTCCCACAGATACGCAGTATTTT
many,TRBV20-1,-,TRBJ1-1,CSARKNTEAFF,TGCAGTGCTCGCAAGAACACTGAAGCTTTCTTT
few,TRBV7-8,TRBD2,TRBJ2-3,CASRRAGSPDTQYF,TGTGCCAGCAGAAGAGCGGGGTCCCCAGATACGCAGTATTTT
-,TRBV7-9,-,TRBJ1-5,CSSSMGLSQPQHF,TGTTCCAGCAGCATGGGATTGTCGCAGCCCCAGCATTTT
many,TRBV15,-,TRBJ1-4,CATSTLRLLATNEKLFF,TGTGCCACCAGCACCCTTCGACTTCTGGCAACTAATGAAAAACTGTTTTTT
few,TRBV5-5,-,TRBJ1-1,CASSLYVTEVVNTEAFF,TGTGCCAGCAGCTTGTATGTCACCGAGGTCGTGAACACTGAAGCTTTCTTT
many,TRBV12-3/TRBV12-4,TRBD1,TRBJ2-2,CASSLRTGTGELFF,TGTGCCAGCAGTTTACGGACAGGGACCGGGGAGCTGTTTTTT
-,TRBV20-1,-,TRBJ1-4,CSVGVAASNEKLFF,TGCAGCGTAGGGGTGGCGGCGAGCAATGAAAAACTGTTTTTT
few,TRBV3-1,-,TRBJ2-4,CASSQDGGIQYF,TGTGCCAGCAGCCAAGACGGGGGCATTCAGTACTTC
-,TRBV27,-,TRBJ2-1,CASSFKYFRGSYNEQFF,TGTGCCAGCAGTTTTAAATACTTCAGGGGCTCCTACAATGAGCAGTTCTTC
many,TRBV6-5,TRBD1,TRBJ1-5,CASSPGQGVLGYQPQHF,TGTGCCAGCAGCCCGGGACAGGGGGTCTTGGGATATCAGCCCCAGCATTTT
many,TRBV11-1,-,TRBJ2-1,CASSLGSGKSSYNEQFF,TGTGCCAGCAGCTTAGGAAGCGGAAAAAGCTCCTACAATGAGCAGTTCTTC
-,TRBV12-3/TRBV12-4,-,TRBJ2-1,CASSWLRLPSYNEQFF,TGTGCCAGCAGTTGGCTCAGGTTACCCTCCTACAATGAGCAGTTCTTC
-,TRBV20-1,TRBD1,TRBJ1-5,CSASLGQGLYSNQPQHF,TGCAGTGCTAGCTTGGGACAGGGTCTTTATAGCAATCAGCCCCAGCATTTT
-,TRBV2,-,TRBJ1-1,CASSETGFHTEAFF,TGTGCCAGCAGTGAGACAGGCTTCCACACTGAAGCTTTCTTT
many,TRBV28,TRBD1,TRBJ1-1,CASSLPGNGQGANTEAFF,TGTGCCAGCAGTTTACCCGGTAATGGACAGGGGGCGAACACTGAAGCTTTCTTT
-,TRBV30,-,TRBJ1-1,CAWSDPGLTFTEAFF,TGTGCCTGGAGTGACCCGGGCCTCACCTTCACTGAAGCTTTCTTT
many,TRBV20-1,-,TRBJ2-7,CSASGRSYEQYF,TGCAGTGCTAGCGGACGCTCCTACGAGCAGTACTTC
many,TRBV27,-,TRBJ1-1,CASSNRVTTEAFF,TGTGCCAGCAGCAACAGGGTTACAACTGAAGCTTTCTTT
few,TRBV4-3,-,TRBJ2-2,CASSQEPPAPGNTGELFF,TGCGCCAGCAGCCAAGAGCCCCCGGCTCCTGGGAACACCGGGGAGCTGTTTTTT
-,TRBV7-3,-,TRBJ1-1,CASRQTLNTEAFF,TGTGCCAGCAGACAGACACTTAACACTGAAGCTTTCTTT
-,TRBV12-3/TRBV12-4,TRBD2,TRBJ2-5,CASTLGGNYQETQYF,TGTGCCAGCACCCTGGGAGGGAACTACCAAGAGACCCAGTACTTC
many,TRBV7-7,TRBD2,TRBJ2-1,CASSPGTSGSYEQFF,TGTGCTAGCAGTCCTGGGACTAGCGGGAGCTATGAGCAGTTCTTC
-,TRBV11-2,TRBD2,TRBJ2-3,CASSLRLAGGFLTDTQYF,TGTGCCAGCAGCCTCAGACTAGCGGGGGGGTTTCTTACAGATACGCAGTATTTT
many,TRBV3-1,TRBD1,TRBJ1-1,CASRPLTGLNTEAFF,TGTGCCAGCAGACCCCTGACAGGGCTGAACACTGAAGCTTTCTTT
many,TRBV3-1,TRBD1,TRBJ2-5,CASSRQGEKTQYF,TGTGCCAGCAGCCGGCAGGGGGAAAAGACCCAGTACTTC